This T cell receptor (beta chain) was profiled in a study of OX40 agonist ivuxolimab in advanced cancers. The CDR3 consists of 15 residues. Germline V lookup: CDR1 MNHEY, CDR2 SMNVEV (reference sequence). Study-wide results and limits: Average numbers of expanded clones were greater in CD8+ T cells than in CD4+.

Clones were sequenced by immunoSEQ multiplex PCR, and TCRdb holds only the in-frame ones, with some missing. The sample lists 25,000 to 35,000 clones, less than 85% occurring once. On this clone itself: Its antigen remains unknown. One junction end disagrees with the germline gene, perhaps due to a read error.

The timepoints at which blood was sampled were baseline, cycle 4 day 1, and cycle 7 day 1. This clonotype was obtained from an adult with an advanced solid tumor such as melanoma, head and neck, liver or kidney cancer. V usage is TRBV27 and J usage is TRBJ1-5; 12 nucleotides align to TRBD1. The sample here was CD4+ or CD8+ T cells sorted from blood, taken in a trial of the OX40 agonist ivuxolimab. CDR3 residues: CASSPGTGGKQPQHF. The CDR3 bases are TGTGCCAGCAGCCCCGGGACAGGGGGCAAGCAGCCCCAGCATTTT.